A single sample gave rise to the 14 T cell receptor beta chains below, sequenced in a study of OX40 agonist ivuxolimab in advanced cancers. The method was immunoSEQ multiplex PCR; TCRdb's version includes in-frame clones alone and lacks a portion of them. The table has 6,000 to 9,000 clones, under 85% seen once; the top ten hold about 25%. The sample was CD4+ or CD8+ T cells sorted from blood, taken in a trial of the OX40 agonist ivuxolimab. These receptor sequences come from an adult with an advanced solid tumor such as melanoma, head and neck, liver or kidney cancer.

V is TRBV21-1 and J is TRBJ2-1; the D call TRBD1 from the table was never checked on the DNA. TRBV21-1 constitutes a pseudogene. The length of the CDR3 is 15 residues. Here the CDR3 reads CASRIIHHSDNEQFF. The CDR3 nucleotides are TGTGCCAGCAGAATTATACACCATTCCGACAATGAGCAGTTCTTC.

This sequence joins TRBV5-6 and TRBJ2-1; 10 nucleotides line up with TRBD2. Germline values: CDR1 SGHDT, CDR2 YYEEEE. With V trimmed by 6 bases and J by 9 bases, 12 bases remained unmatched. The CDR3 loop spans 15 amino acids. The CDR3 bases are TGTGCCAGCAACCAGGGTCTAGCGGGAGAAAGTGAGCAGTTCTTC. Translating it yields CASNQGLAGESEQFF.

This chain connects TRBV10-2 to TRBJ1-2; D remains unclear. This CDR3 contains 12 residues. Trimming removed 4 bases at V and 8 bases at J, with 11 bases between. Looked up from germline, CDR1 is WSHSY and CDR2 is SAAADI. The CDR3 sequence is CASSVGSDGYTF. The CDR3 nucleotides read TGCGCCAGCAGTGTTGGCAGCGACGGCTACACCTTC.

This clone came up a few times. The rearrangement joins TRBV5-4 to TRBJ2-2; D unresolved. Germline V CDR1 and CDR2: SGHNT, YYREEE (reference sequence). V dropped 0 bases and J dropped 4 bases, with 7 bases sitting between them. The CDR3 runs 14 residues. DNA for the CDR3: TGTGCCAGCAGCTTGGACGTGGGCACCGGGGAGCTGTTTTTT. Translating it yields CASSLDVGTGELFF.

The chain joins TRBV13 to TRBJ1-2; perhaps TRBD1 as D (5 bases). Germline V CDR1 and CDR2: PRHDT, FYEKMQ (reference sequence). The CDR3 is 14 residues long. Trimming left V 0 bases short and J 0 bases short, with 5 bases between. The CDR3 protein is CASSLGTANYGYTF. CDR3 nucleotide sequence: TGTGCCAGCAGCTTAGGGACAGCTAACTATGGCTACACCTTC.

V is TRBV6-6 and J is TRBJ2-1; 8 nucleotides line up with TRBD1. CDR3 size: 16 residues. The junction had 8 bases not matched to a gene; V was cut back by 7 bases and J by 0 bases. Germline loops: CDR1 MNHNY, CDR2 SVGAGI (reference sequence). DNA of the CDR3: TGTGCCAGCACCGGAGGCGGGACAGGCTCCTACAATGAGCAGTTCTTC. Translating it yields CASTGGGTGSYNEQFF.

The chain carries TRBV7-9 and TRBJ2-5; 14 nucleotides line up with TRBD2. V lost 6 bases, J lost 6 bases, and 15 bases stayed unmatched. This CDR3 is 18 amino acids long. The germline CDR1 and CDR2 sequences are SEHNR and FQNEAQ (reference sequence). The CDR3 spells CASRPPGLAGVDGQTQYF. CDR3 DNA: TGTGCCAGCAGGCCTCCGGGACTAGCGGGAGTTGATGGACAGACCCAGTACTTC.

The table lists this clone with a few counts. The chain employs TRBV29-1 and TRBJ2-7; 10 bases are shared with TRBD1. V lost 2 bases to trimming and J lost 5 bases; unmatched junction nucleotides: 6. From germline, CDR1 is SQVTM and CDR2 ANQGSEA. This CDR3 has 14 residues. The CDR3 loop is CSVETGTGANEQYF. Here the CDR3 DNA reads TGCAGCGTTGAAACCGGGACAGGGGCCAACGAGCAGTACTTC.

The chain employs TRBV6-6 and TRBJ2-7; the D gene is possibly TRBD2 (6 bases). CDR1 is MNHNY, CDR2 SVGAGI, per germline (reference sequence). The CDR3 is 15 amino acids. The V and J ends lost 5 bases and 2 bases respectively, with 16 bases between them. CDR3: CASSSPFSGAYEQYF. CDR3 nucleotides: TGTGCCAGCAGTAGCCCGTTTAGCGGAGCCTACGAGCAGTACTTC.

The chain uses TRBV7-2 and TRBJ1-4; D is ambiguous. The CDR3 has 16 amino acids. The germline gives CDR1 SGHTA, CDR2 FQGNSA. Deletions cut 1 base from V and 2 bases from J, with 11 bases between. The CDR3 region has the DNA TGTGCCAGCAGCTTAGGGTCCGCGGGTACTAATGAAAAACTGTTTTTT. Protein product: CASSLGSAGTNEKLFF.

The J gene is TRBJ2-7, the V gene TRBV9, with a weak D call TRBD2 (6 bases). CDR3 length: 13 residues. Germline V gene data show CDR1 as SGDLS and CDR2 as YYNGEE. V was shortened by 3 bases and J by 7 bases, with 14 bases between the two germline ends. The CDR3: CASSEDGGKEQYF. The CDR3 DNA reads TGTGCCAGCAGCGAGGATGGGGGGAAAGAGCAGTACTTC.

J is TRBJ2-2 and V is TRBV15; 7 bases are shared with TRBD2. After removal of 0 bases from V and 5 bases from J, the junction contained 9 bases not matched to a gene. The germline gives CDR1 LNHNV, CDR2 YYDKDF (reference sequence). The CDR3 has 17 amino acids. As DNA, the CDR3 is TGTGCCACCAGCAGAGATGACGGACTAGTTGGAACCGGGGAGCTGTTTTTT. It codes for CATSRDDGLVGTGELFF.

V and J are TRBV7-8 and TRBJ2-1; 13 bases agree with TRBD2. V lost 5 bases, J lost 8 bases, and 9 bases stayed unmatched. CDR3 length: 16 amino acids. Germline lookup yields CDR1 SGHVS and CDR2 FQNEAQ. This CDR3 is CASSSTGLAGDDEQFF. CDR3 DNA sequence: TGTGCCAGCAGCAGCACAGGACTAGCGGGAGATGATGAGCAGTTCTTC.

The chain recombines TRBV2 with TRBJ2-3, with 9 bases identical to TRBD1. CDR3 size: 15 residues. Looked up from germline, CDR1 is SNHLY and CDR2 is FYNNEI. The V and J ends lost 6 bases and 6 bases, in that order; junction bases with no gene match: 10. The CDR3 protein is CASSAIQGARDTQYF. DNA for the CDR3: TGTGCCAGCAGCGCCATACAGGGGGCGAGGGATACGCAGTATTTT.